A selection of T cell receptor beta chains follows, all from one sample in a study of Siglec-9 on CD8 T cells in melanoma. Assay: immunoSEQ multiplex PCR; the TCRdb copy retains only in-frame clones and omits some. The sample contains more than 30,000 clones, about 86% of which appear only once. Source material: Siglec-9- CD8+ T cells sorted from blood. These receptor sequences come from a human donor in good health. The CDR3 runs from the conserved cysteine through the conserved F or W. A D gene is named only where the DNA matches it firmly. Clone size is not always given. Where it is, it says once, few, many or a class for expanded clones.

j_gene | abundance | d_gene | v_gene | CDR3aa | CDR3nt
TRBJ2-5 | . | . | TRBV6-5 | CASRMAWGETQYF | TGTGCCAGCAGGATGGCGTGGGGAGAGACCCAGTACTTC
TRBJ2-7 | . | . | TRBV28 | CASTRRLVGEQYF | TGTGCCAGCACCCGTCGGCTAGTCGGCGAGCAGTACTTC
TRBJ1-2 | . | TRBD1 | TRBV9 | CASSVWTGDTYGYTF | TGTGCCAGCAGCGTGTGGACAGGAGATACCTATGGCTACACCTTC
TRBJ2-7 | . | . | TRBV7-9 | CASSRPGAPLEQYF | TGTGCCAGCAGCCGACCAGGGGCACCCCTCGAGCAGTACTTC
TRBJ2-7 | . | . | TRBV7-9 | CASSVVEGYEQYF | TGTGCCAGCAGCGTCGTAGAGGGCTACGAGCAGTACTTC
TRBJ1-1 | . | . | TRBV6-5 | CASSQREGFDTEAFF | TGTGCCAGCAGTCAGCGGGAAGGGTTCGACACTGAAGCTTTCTTT
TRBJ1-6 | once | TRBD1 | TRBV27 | CASSGDRDFYNSPLHF | TGTGCCAGCAGTGGGGACAGAGATTTTTATAATTCACCCCTCCACTTT
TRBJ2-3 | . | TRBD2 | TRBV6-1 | CASSEVGLAGEADTQYF | TGTGCCAGCAGTGAAGTGGGGCTAGCGGGAGAGGCAGATACGCAGTATTTT
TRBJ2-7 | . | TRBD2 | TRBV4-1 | CASSQLTSGNSYEQYF | TGCGCCAGCAGCCAATTGACTAGCGGAAACTCCTACGAGCAGTACTTC
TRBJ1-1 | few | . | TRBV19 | CASSIDPAGNTEAFF | TGTGCCAGTAGTATAGATCCGGCAGGGAACACTGAAGCTTTCTTT
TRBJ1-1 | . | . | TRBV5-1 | CASSGGTGLNTEAFF | TGCGCCAGCAGTGGGGGGACGGGTTTGAACACTGAAGCTTTCTTT
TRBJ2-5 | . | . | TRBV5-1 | CASSLEAGIQETQYF | TGCGCCAGCAGCTTGGAGGCAGGGATCCAAGAGACCCAGTACTTC
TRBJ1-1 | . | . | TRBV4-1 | CASSQDTLEGLNTEAFF | TGCGCCAGCAGCCAAGATACTTTAGAGGGACTGAACACTGAAGCTTTCTTT
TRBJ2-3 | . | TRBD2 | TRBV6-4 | CASSDSTSGGGDTQYF | TGTGCCAGCAGTGACTCCACTAGCGGGGGGGGAGATACGCAGTATTTT
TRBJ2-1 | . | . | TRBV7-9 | CASSSLILGVSSYNEQFF | TGTGCCAGCAGCTCTTTGATTTTAGGCGTGAGCTCCTACAATGAGCAGTTCTTC
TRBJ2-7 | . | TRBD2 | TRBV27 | CASSGLAALYEQYF | TGTGCCAGCAGCGGCCTAGCGGCACTCTACGAGCAGTACTTC
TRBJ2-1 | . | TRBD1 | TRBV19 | CATAQGANEQFF | TGTGCCACCGCACAGGGGGCGAATGAGCAGTTCTTC
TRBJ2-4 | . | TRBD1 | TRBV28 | CASSSSGGDATKNIQYF | TGTGCCAGCAGTTCCTCAGGGGGCGATGCGACCAAAAACATTCAGTACTTC
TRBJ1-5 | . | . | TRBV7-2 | CASSFHGAGNQPQHF | TGTGCCAGCAGCTTCCACGGGGCTGGCAATCAGCCCCAGCATTTT
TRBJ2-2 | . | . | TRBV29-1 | CSVEGLEGESTGELFF | TGCAGCGTTGAGGGCCTGGAGGGGGAAAGCACCGGGGAGCTGTTTTTT
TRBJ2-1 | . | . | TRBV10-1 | CASSESLNPGQFYNEQFF | TGCGCCAGCAGTGAGTCACTCAACCCCGGACAGTTCTACAATGAGCAGTTCTTC
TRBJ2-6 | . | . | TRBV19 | CASSSGGANVLTF | TGTGCCAGTAGCTCAGGTGGGGCCAACGTCCTGACTTTC
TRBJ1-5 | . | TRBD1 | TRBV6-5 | CASSSTGQGGQPQHF | TGTGCCAGCAGTTCTACGGGACAGGGAGGCCAGCCCCAGCATTTT
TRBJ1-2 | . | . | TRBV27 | CASSLRQVGRYTF | TGTGCCAGCAGTTTAAGACAGGTGGGACGCTACACCTTC
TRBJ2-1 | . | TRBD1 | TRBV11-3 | CASSLRGGMGNEQFF | TGTGCCAGCAGCTTAAGAGGGGGCATGGGCAATGAGCAGTTCTTC
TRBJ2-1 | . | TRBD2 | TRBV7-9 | CASSPLLADSYNEQFF | TGTGCCAGCAGCCCCCTCCTAGCGGACTCCTACAATGAGCAGTTCTTC
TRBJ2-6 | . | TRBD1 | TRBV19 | CASRARTGSGANVLTF | TGTGCCAGTAGGGCGAGGACAGGATCTGGGGCCAACGTCCTGACTTTC
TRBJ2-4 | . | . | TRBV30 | CAWTLSGNIQYF | TGTGCCTGGACTCTTTCGGGAAACATTCAGTACTTC
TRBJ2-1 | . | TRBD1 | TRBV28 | CASSWAGGEWYNEQFF | TGTGCCAGCAGTTGGGCAGGGGGCGAATGGTACAATGAGCAGTTCTTC
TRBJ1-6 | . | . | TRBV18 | CASSPPGVNSPLHF | TGTGCCAGCTCACCACCAGGGGTGAATTCACCCCTCCACTTT
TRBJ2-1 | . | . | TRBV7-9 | CASSLVVGLYNEQFF | TGTGCCAGCAGCTTAGTGGTAGGGCTCTACAATGAGCAGTTCTTC
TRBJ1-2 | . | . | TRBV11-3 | CASSLGSGVNYGYTF | TGTGCCAGCAGCTTAGGCTCAGGGGTCAACTATGGCTACACCTTC
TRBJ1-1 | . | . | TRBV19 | CASTSTYGTRAFF | TGTGCCAGTACCTCCACTTACGGGACTCGAGCTTTCTTT
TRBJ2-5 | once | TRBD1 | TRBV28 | CASSFRGQGQETQYF | TGTGCCAGCAGTTTTAGGGGACAGGGACAAGAGACCCAGTACTTC
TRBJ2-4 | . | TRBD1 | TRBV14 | CASSRTGGDIQYF | TGTGCCAGCAGCCGGACAGGGGGAGACATTCAGTACTTC
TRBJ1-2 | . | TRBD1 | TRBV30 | CAWSLRDRLGYGYTF | TGTGCCTGGAGCCTCCGGGACAGGCTTGGCTATGGCTACACCTTC
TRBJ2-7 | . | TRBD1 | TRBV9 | CASSLSTGDNFYEQYF | TGTGCCAGCAGCCTCTCGACAGGGGATAATTTCTACGAGCAGTACTTC
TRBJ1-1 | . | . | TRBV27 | CASSLYQGGNTEAFF | TGTGCCAGCAGTTTATATCAGGGTGGGAACACTGAAGCTTTCTTT
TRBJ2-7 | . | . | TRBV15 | CATSRVKGVGQYF | TGTGCCACCAGCAGAGTTAAAGGCGTCGGACAGTACTTC